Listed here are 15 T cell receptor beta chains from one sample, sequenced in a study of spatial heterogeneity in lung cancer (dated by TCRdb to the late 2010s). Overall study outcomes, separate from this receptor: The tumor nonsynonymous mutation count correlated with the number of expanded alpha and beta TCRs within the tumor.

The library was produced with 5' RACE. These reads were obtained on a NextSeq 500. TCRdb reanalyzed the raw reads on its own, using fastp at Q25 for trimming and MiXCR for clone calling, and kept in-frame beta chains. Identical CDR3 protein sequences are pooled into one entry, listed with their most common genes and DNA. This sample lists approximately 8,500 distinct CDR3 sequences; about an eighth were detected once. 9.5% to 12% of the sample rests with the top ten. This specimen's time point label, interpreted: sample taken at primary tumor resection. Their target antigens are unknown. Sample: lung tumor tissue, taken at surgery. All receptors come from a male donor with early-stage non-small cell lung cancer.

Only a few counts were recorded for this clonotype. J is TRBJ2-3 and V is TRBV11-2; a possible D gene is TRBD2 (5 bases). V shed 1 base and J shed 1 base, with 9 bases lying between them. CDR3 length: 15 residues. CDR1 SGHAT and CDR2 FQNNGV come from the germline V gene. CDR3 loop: CASSLAAGRTDTQYF. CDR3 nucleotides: TGTGCCAGCAGCTTAGCGGCGGGCCGCACAGATACGCAGTATTTT.

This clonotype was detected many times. CDR3 in amino acids: CASSQETGGNQPQHF. The CDR3 coding sequence is TGTGCCAGCAGCCAAGAGACAGGGGGCAATCAGCCCCAGCATTTT. The V and J genes are TRBV3-1 and TRBJ1-5; 8 bases map to TRBD1. Germline V gene lookup returns CDR1 LGHDT and CDR2 YNNKEL (reference sequence). Trimming took 0 bases from V and 2 from J; bases not matched to a gene: 0. The CDR3 is 15 residues long. Full variable domain (outside the CDR3, taken from reference TRBV3-1 and TRBJ1-5): DTAVSQTPKYLVTQMGNDKSIKCEQNLGHDTMYWYKQDSKKFLKIMFSYNNKELIINETVPNRFSPKSPDKAHLNLHINSLELGDSAVYFCASSQETGGNQPQHFGDGTRLSIL.

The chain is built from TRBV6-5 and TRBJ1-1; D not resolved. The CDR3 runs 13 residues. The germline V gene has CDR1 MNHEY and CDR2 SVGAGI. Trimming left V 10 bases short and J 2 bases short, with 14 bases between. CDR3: CATQAWDNTEAFF. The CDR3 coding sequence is TGTGCCACCCAAGCATGGGATAACACTGAAGCTTTCTTT.

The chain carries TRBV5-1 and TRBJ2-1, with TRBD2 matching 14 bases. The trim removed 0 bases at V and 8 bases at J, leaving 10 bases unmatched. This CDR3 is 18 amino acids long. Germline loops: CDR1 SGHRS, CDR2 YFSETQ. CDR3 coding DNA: TGCGCCAGCAGCTTGGCCGCCGTCGGGACTAGCGGGGGCGATGAGCAGTTCTTC. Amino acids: CASSLAAVGTSGGDEQFF.

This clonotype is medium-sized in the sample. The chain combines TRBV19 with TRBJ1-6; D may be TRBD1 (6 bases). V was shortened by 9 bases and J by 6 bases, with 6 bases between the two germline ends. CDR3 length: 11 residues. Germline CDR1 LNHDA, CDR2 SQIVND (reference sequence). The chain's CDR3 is CARDSNSPLHF. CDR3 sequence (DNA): TGTGCCAGGGACAGTAATTCACCCCTCCACTTT.

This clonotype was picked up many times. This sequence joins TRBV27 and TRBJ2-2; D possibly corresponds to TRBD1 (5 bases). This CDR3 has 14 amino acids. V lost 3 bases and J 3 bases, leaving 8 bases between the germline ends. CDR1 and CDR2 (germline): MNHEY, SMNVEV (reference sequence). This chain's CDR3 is CASSFARDTGELFF. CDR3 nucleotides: TGTGCCAGCAGTTTTGCCAGGGACACCGGGGAGCTGTTTTTT.

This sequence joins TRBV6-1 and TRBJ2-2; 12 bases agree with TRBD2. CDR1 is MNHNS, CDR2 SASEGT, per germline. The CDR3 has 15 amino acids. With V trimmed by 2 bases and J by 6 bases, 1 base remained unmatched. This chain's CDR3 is CASSELAGGPGELFF. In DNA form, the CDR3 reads TGTGCCAGCAGTGAACTAGCGGGGGGGCCCGGGGAGCTGTTTTTT.

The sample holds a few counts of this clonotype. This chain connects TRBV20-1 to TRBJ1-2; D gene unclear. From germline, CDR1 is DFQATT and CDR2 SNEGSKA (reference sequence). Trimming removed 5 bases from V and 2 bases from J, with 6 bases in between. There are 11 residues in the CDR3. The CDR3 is CSASDNYGYTF. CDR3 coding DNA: TGCAGTGCTTCTGACAACTATGGCTACACCTTC.

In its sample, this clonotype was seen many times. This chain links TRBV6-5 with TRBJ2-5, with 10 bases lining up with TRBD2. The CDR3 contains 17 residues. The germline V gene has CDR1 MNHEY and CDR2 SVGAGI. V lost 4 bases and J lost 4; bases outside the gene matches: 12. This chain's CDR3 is CASSSGLAAGTGETQYF. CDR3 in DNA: TGTGCCAGCAGTTCTGGACTAGCGGCCGGGACGGGAGAGACCCAGTACTTC.

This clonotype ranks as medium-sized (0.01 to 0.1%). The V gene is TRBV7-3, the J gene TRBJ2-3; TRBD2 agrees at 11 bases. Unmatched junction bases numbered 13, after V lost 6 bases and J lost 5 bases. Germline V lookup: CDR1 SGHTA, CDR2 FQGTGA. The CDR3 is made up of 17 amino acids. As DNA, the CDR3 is TGTGCCAGCAGACTAGTGGGGTTAGCGGGAGGGAGAGATACGCAGTATTTT. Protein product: CASRLVGLAGGRDTQYF.

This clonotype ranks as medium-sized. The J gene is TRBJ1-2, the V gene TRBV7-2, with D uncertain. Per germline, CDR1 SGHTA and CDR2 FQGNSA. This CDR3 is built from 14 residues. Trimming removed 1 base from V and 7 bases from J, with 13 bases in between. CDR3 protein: CASSLGDSGVGYTF. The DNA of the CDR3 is TGTGCCAGCAGCTTAGGGGATTCGGGCGTTGGCTACACCTTC. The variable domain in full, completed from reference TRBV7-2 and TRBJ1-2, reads GAGVSQSPSNKVTEKGKDVELRCDPISGHTALYWYRQSLGQGLEFLIYFQGNSAPDKSGLPSDRFSAERTGGSVSTLTIQRTQQEDSAVYLCASSLGDSGVGYTFGSGTRLTVV.

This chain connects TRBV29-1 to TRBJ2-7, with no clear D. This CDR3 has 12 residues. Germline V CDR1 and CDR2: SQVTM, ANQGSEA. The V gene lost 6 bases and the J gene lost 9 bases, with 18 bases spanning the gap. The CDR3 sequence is CSVWIPLIGQYF. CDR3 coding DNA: TGCAGCGTCTGGATTCCTCTTATCGGGCAGTACTTC.

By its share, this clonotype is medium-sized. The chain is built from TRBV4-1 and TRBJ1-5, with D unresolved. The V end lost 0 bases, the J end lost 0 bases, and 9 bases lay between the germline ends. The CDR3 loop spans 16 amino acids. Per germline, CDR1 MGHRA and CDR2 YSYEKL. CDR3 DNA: TGCGCCAGCAGCCAAGAGGGCAGAAATAGCAATCAGCCCCAGCATTTT. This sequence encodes CASSQEGRNSNQPQHF.

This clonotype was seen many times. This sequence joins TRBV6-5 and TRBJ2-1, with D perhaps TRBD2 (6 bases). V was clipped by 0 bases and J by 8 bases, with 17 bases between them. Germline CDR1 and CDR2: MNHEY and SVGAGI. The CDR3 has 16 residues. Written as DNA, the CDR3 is TGTGCCAGCAGTTACTCACGGGGGAGGCCAATCGATGAGCAGTTCTTC. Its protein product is CASSYSRGRPIDEQFF.

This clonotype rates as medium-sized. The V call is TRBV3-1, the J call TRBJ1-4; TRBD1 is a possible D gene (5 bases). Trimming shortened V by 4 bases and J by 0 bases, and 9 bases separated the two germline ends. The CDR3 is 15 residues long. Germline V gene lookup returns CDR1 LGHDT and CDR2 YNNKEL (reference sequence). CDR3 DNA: TGTGCCAGCAGCCGAGGGGAGGCAACTAATGAAAAACTGTTTTTT. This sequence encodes CASSRGEATNEKLFF.